The 3 T cell receptor beta chains below were found in one sample sequenced in a study of HIV-infected children after antiretroviral therapy interruption. A 3' RACE protocol on RNA, with unique molecular identifiers, produced the TCR library. TCRdb reprocessed the 3' RACE reads via MiXCR and lists one record per CDR3 protein. The sample lists more than 12,000 distinct CDR3 sequences, approximately 3.6% seen once, with 34% in the top ten. Sample treatment: PENTA 11 planned treatment interruption arm or continuous ART arm. This sample comprised CD45RO+ CD8+ T cells from PBMCs, pooled from several time points, obtained from a donor given antiretroviral therapy, either interrupted or continuous. Subset meaning: memory CD8+ CD45RO+ CD45RA- T cells. These receptors all stem from a pool of human donors with HIV.

This clonotype was picked up many times. This chain links TRBV30 with TRBJ2-7; 8 bases map to TRBD2. J gave up 5 bases and V 2 bases, and 17 bases lay outside the gene matches. This CDR3 spans 17 amino acids. CDR1 GTSNPN and CDR2 SVGIG come from the germline V gene (reference sequence). CDR3 DNA: TGTGCCTGGAGTAAAGCTAGCGGGTGGTATTTAACCCACGAGCAGTACTTC. As protein: CAWSKASGWYLTHEQYF.

This clonotype has ten or more counts. The V and J genes are TRBV20-1 and TRBJ2-3, with 9 bases aligning to TRBD2. The ends lost 6 bases at V and 2 bases at J; junction bases unmatched: 9. The V gene's germline CDR1 is DFQATT and CDR2 SNEGSKA (reference sequence). The length of the CDR3 is 15 residues. The CDR3 sequence is CSARGLADLTDTQYF. In DNA, the CDR3 is TGCAGTGCGAGGGGACTAGCAGACCTCACAGATACGCAGTATTTT.

This chain uses TRBV15 with TRBJ2-1, with D perhaps TRBD2 (5 bases). CDR3 length equals 15 residues. Germline lookup yields CDR1 LNHNV and CDR2 YYDKDF (reference sequence). Between the trimmed V and J ends, which lost 3 bases and 8 bases, there was a span of 17 bases. The CDR3 region has the DNA TGTGCCACCAGCAGGACCCAGGACTCGGTTGATGAGCAGTTCTTC. Amino acids: CATSRTQDSVDEQFF.